This T cell receptor (beta chain) was documented in a study of blood T cell repertoires in COVID-19. Data came from immunoSEQ multiplex PCR; TCRdb stores just in-frame clones and leaves some out. The sample lists 170,000 or so clones, around 83% occurring once. Looked up from germline, CDR1 is MNHNS and CDR2 is SASEGT. The CDR3 is 15 amino acids. After removal of 2 bases from V and 4 bases from J, the junction contained 6 bases not matched to a gene. This clonotype was sampled from a woman aged 70-85 years with COVID-19, enrolled during active disease. The specimen was peripheral blood. The rearrangement uses TRBV6-1 and TRBJ1-2; 8 bases agree with TRBD1. This CDR3 is CASSESPDRVYGYTF. CDR3 sequence (DNA): TGTGCCAGCAGTGAAAGCCCGGACAGGGTCTATGGCTACACCTTC.